This T cell receptor (beta chain) was sequenced during a study of cytomegalovirus exposure and HLA in healthy donors. PCR primers comprised 60 Vbeta and 13 Jbeta primers. Clones were read by immunoSEQ multiplex PCR, and TCRdb kept only the in-frame ones, dropping some. The sample has 95,000 to 150,000 clones; over 60% are singletons. The CDR3 extends over 15 amino acids. Per germline, CDR1 SNHLY and CDR2 FYNNEI. The J segment lost 4 bases and the V segment lost 5 bases, leaving 9 bases of the junction unmatched. Study observations and caveats: As a later analysis revealed, the rate of TCR association differed by HLA locus, with DRB1 most and HLA-C fewest.

This clone was counted once. Its antigen is as yet unknown. Sequencing used PBMCs. This TCR was sampled from a man between 18 and 29 years old in good health and CMV-seropositive. This sequence joins TRBV2 and TRBJ1-2; 8 bases line up with TRBD1. The CDR3 DNA is TGTGCCAGCAGTTGGAGACAGGGACAGGTCTATGGCTACACCTTC. Its protein is CASSWRQGQVYGYTF.